Below are 21 T cell receptor beta chains sequenced from a single sample in a study of T cells in Graves' hyperthyroidism and ophthalmopathy. Amplification targeted TCR beta CDR3 regions from RNA transcripts. RT-PCR in the first round (using the HTBI primer set) targeted the TCR CDR3. TCRdb reprocessed the multiplex PCR reads via MiXCR and lists one record per CDR3 protein. Of about 480,000 distinct CDR3 sequences in the sample, approximately 15% were seen once. The sequencing input was blood. The receptors originated from a woman under 30 with Graves' hyperthyroidism.

This clonotype was recorded at least ten times. CDR3: CASSLAYRLAGVFPRAYNEQFF. The DNA of the CDR3 is TGTGCCAGCAGCTTAGCATACCGACTAGCGGGAGTCTTCCCAAGGGCCTACAATGAGCAGTTCTTC. The chain couples TRBV11-2 to TRBJ2-1, with TRBD2 identical over 12 bases. CDR3 length equals 22 residues. CDR1 and CDR2 (germline): SGHAT, FQNNGV. With V trimmed by 1 base and J by 2 bases, 18 bases remained unmatched.

The chain recombines TRBV27 with TRBJ2-7; possibly TRBD1 for D (5 bases). Trimming removed 0 bases at V and 6 bases at J, with 9 bases between. The CDR3 is 13 amino acids. Per the germline V gene, CDR1 is MNHEY and CDR2 is SMNVEV (reference sequence). The CDR3 spells CASSLSRVREQYF. The CDR3 region has the DNA TGTGCCAGCAGTTTATCCAGGGTTCGCGAGCAGTACTTC.

This clonotype was found many times. The chain joins TRBV28 to TRBJ2-3; 8 nucleotides agree with TRBD2. Looked up from germline, CDR1 is MDHEN and CDR2 is SYDVKM. The CDR3 length is 16 residues. The ends lost 5 bases at V and 2 bases at J; junction bases unmatched: 9. The CDR3 region is CASSPLATSDTDTQYF. The CDR3 nucleotides read TGTGCCAGCAGTCCCCTGGCGACTAGCGACACAGATACGCAGTATTTT.

This clonotype showed up many times. The chain links TRBV20-1 to TRBJ2-3, with D unclear. This CDR3 comprises 15 residues. Germline values: CDR1 DFQATT, CDR2 SNEGSKA (reference sequence). The CDR3 protein is CSGLSVLVSTDTQYF. As DNA, the CDR3 is TGCAGCGGCCTAAGTGTTCTTGTAAGCACAGATACGCAGTATTTT.

This clonotype came up a few times. The rearrangement uses TRBV5-4 and TRBJ2-1; 11 bases agree with TRBD2. Unmatched junction bases numbered 6, after V lost 7 bases and J lost 6 bases. The CDR3 runs to 14 residues. Germline lookup yields CDR1 SGHNT and CDR2 YYREEE (reference sequence). The CDR3 DNA is TGTGCCAGCCCCACTGGGACTAGCGGCAATGAGCAGTTCTTC. Protein sequence: CASPTGTSGNEQFF. Looking up the rest from reference TRBV5-4 and TRBJ2-1 gives the full variable domain: ETGVTQSPTHLIKTRGQQVTLRCSSQSGHNTVSWYQQALGQGPQFIFQYYREEENGRGNFPPRFSGLQFPNYSSELNVNALELDDSALYLCASPTGTSGNEQFFGPGTRLTVL.

This clonotype was detected ten times or more. The genes are TRBV5-1 and TRBJ2-1, with D possibly being TRBD2 (6 bases). Per the germline V gene, CDR1 is SGHRS and CDR2 is YFSETQ. V dropped 5 bases and J dropped 5 bases, with 11 bases sitting between them. The CDR3 has 13 residues. The CDR3 region has the DNA TGCGCCAGCAGTGGAGGGCCCCACAATGAGCAGTTCTTC. It encodes CASSGGPHNEQFF.

This clonotype was detected many times. V gene TRBV3-1 combines with J gene TRBJ1-2; D remains unclear. Germline assignment: CDR1 LGHDT and CDR2 YNNKEL (reference sequence). Trimming shortened V by 1 base and J by 7 bases, and 10 bases separated the two germline ends. This CDR3 has 13 amino acids. The CDR3 region is CASSQAPLIGYTF. In DNA form, the CDR3 reads TGTGCCAGCAGCCAAGCCCCTTTAATTGGCTACACCTTC.

The sample holds many counts of this clonotype. J is TRBJ2-1 and V is TRBV11-3; perhaps D is TRBD1 or TRBD2 (5 bases each). The length of the CDR3 is 15 residues. Trimming removed 3 bases at V and 5 bases at J, with 14 bases between. In germline, CDR1 is SGHNT, CDR2 YENEEA. The CDR3 DNA reads as TGTGCCAGCAGCTTGCACGAGGGACCTCACAATGAGCAGTTCTTC. Translating it yields CASSLHEGPHNEQFF.

This clonotype was seen repeatedly, ten times or more. V and J are TRBV11-3 and TRBJ2-1; a weak D match, TRBD2 (5 bases). The germline V gene has CDR1 SGHNT and CDR2 YENEEA. CDR3 size: 12 residues. V gave up 5 bases and J gave up 9 bases, with 11 bases separating them. The CDR3 is CASSASSPEQFF. For the CDR3, the DNA is TGTGCCAGCAGCGCCTCTAGCCCTGAGCAGTTCTTC.

This clonotype appeared a few times. This chain connects TRBV3-1 to TRBJ2-4; possible D gene TRBD1, 6 bases. Trimming removed 8 bases at V and 3 bases at J, with 14 bases between. The CDR3 runs 14 residues. Germline V gene data show CDR1 as LGHDT and CDR2 as YNNKEL (reference sequence). In DNA, the CDR3 is TGTGCCAGCGAAAGGACAGAGAACAAAAACATTCAGTACTTC. Protein sequence: CASERTENKNIQYF.

This clonotype was picked up many times. V gene TRBV10-3 combines with J gene TRBJ2-1, with D maybe TRBD2 (6 bases). The germline CDR1 and CDR2 sequences are ENHRY and SYGVKD. V lost 11 bases to trimming and J lost 4 bases, with 18 bases between them. This CDR3 has 14 residues. CDR3 sequence reads: CASVVGGFYNEQFF. In DNA, the CDR3 is TGTGCCTCCGTTGTCGGAGGGTTTTACAATGAGCAGTTCTTC.

Of note for this clonotype: A much larger clone lies one base from this, so it may be a read error. This chain links TRBV9 with TRBJ2-1; D remains unclear. The CDR3 is 15 amino acids. The V gene's germline CDR1 is SGDLS and CDR2 YYNGEE. The chain's CDR3 is CVSSAPTAEHNEQFF. The CDR3, as DNA: TGTGTCAGCAGCGCCCCTACCGCGGAGCACAATGAGCAGTTCTTC.

This clonotype was detected ten times or more. This rearrangement joins TRBV11-1 to TRBJ2-4, with TRBD1 identical over 9 bases. The CDR3 loop spans 14 amino acids. V dropped 5 bases and J dropped 9; count of bases not matched to a gene: 8. Looked up from germline, CDR1 is SGHAT and CDR2 is FQDESV (reference sequence). The CDR3 bases are TGTGCCAGCAGCGCCTGGACAGGGGCGTCCATTCAGTACTTC. The encoded protein is CASSAWTGASIQYF.

At least ten counts were recorded for this clonotype. The chain has TRBV10-3 and TRBJ2-7; D ambiguous. CDR3 length: 12 amino acids. Trimming stripped 5 bases from V and 5 bases from J, with 10 bases between. Germline V gives CDR1 ENHRY, CDR2 SYGVKD. CDR3 amino acids: CAISYTGDEQYV. CDR3 DNA: TGTGCCATCAGTTACACTGGGGACGAGCAGTACGTC.

This clonotype was seen at least ten times. CDR3: CSARSDTTSGSPLHF. The CDR3, as DNA: TGCAGTGCTAGATCGGACACTACCAGTGGTTCACCCCTCCACTTT. The chain couples TRBV20-1 to TRBJ1-6, with D possibly matching TRBD1 (5 bases). This CDR3 spans 15 amino acids. Germline CDR1 is DFQATT and CDR2 is SNEGSKA (reference sequence). Trimming pared 2 bases from V and 9 bases from J, leaving 17 bases between.

The rearrangement links TRBV7-3 to TRBJ2-1; D gene uncertain. The V end was cut by 4 bases, the J end by 9 bases, with 7 bases between. The germline V gene has CDR1 SGHTA and CDR2 FQGTGA. This CDR3 is 11 amino acids long. CDR3 sequence: CASSSQTEQFF. The CDR3 DNA reads TGTGCCAGCAGCTCCCAGACTGAGCAGTTCTTC.

This clonotype was seen repeatedly, ten times or more. The J gene is TRBJ2-3, the V gene TRBV11-2; 9 bases fit TRBD1. Per the germline V gene, CDR1 is SGHAT and CDR2 is FQNNGV. Losses at the gene ends were 5 bases for V and 0 bases for J; bases not matched to a gene: 6. The CDR3 is made up of 16 amino acids. CDR3 sequence: CASSPGDRESTDTQYF. In DNA, the CDR3 is TGTGCCAGCAGCCCCGGGGACAGGGAGAGCACAGATACGCAGTATTTT.

This clonotype was observed many times. CDR3 sequence (DNA): TGTGCCAGCAGCCGGGACAGGGCGCAAGAGACCCAGTACTTC. Its translation: CASSRDRAQETQYF. V usage is TRBV11-2 and J usage is TRBJ2-5, with TRBD1 matching over 9 bases. V was pared by 5 bases and J by 2 bases, with 3 bases of the junction left unmatched. The length of the CDR3 is 14 residues. Germline CDR1 SGHAT, CDR2 FQNNGV.

In this sample, this clonotype turned up many times. The chain uses TRBV11-2 and TRBJ2-3, with 9 nucleotides matching TRBD2. Germline V lookup: CDR1 SGHAT, CDR2 FQNNGV. There are 18 residues in the CDR3. The J segment lost 3 bases and the V segment lost 2 bases, leaving 12 bases of the junction unmatched. The CDR3, as DNA: TGTGCCAGCAGCTTAAGCCCGGCGGGGGGGATGAGAACAGATACGCAGTATTTT. Protein product: CASSLSPAGGMRTDTQYF.

There are many counts of this clonotype. The chain combines TRBV11-1 with TRBJ1-5; D ambiguous. CDR3 size: 12 residues. Germline CDR1 and CDR2: SGHAT and FQDESV (reference sequence). Between the trimmed V and J ends, which lost 9 bases and 1 base, there was a span of 7 bases. The CDR3 nucleotides read TGTGCCAGGCCTGGGAGCAATCAGCCCCAGCATTTT. Protein: CARPGSNQPQHF.

This clonotype was counted many times. One junction end disagrees with the germline gene, perhaps due to a read error. The V and J genes are TRBV6-1 and TRBJ1-3; perhaps TRBD1 as D (6 bases). This CDR3 has 14 residues. Germline V CDR1 and CDR2: MNHNS, SASEGT. The CDR3 loop is CASSEVGGGNTIYF. The CDR3 bases are TGTGCCAGCAGCGAAGTAGGGGGAGGAAACACCATATATTTT.